A single sample is the source of the 27 T cell receptor beta chains below, sequenced in a study of cytomegalovirus exposure and HLA in healthy donors. PCR primers comprised 60 Vbeta and 13 Jbeta primers. Sequenced by immunoSEQ multiplex PCR; TCRdb stores in-frame clones only, minus some. Altogether over 150,000 clones are present, about 73% being singletons, with the ten largest covering roughly 13%. The sequencing sample was made of PBMCs. The receptors come from a woman in her 50s in good health and CMV-seropositive.

This clone was seen more than once but under ten times. The V and J genes are TRBV11-2 and TRBJ2-7; D may be TRBD2 (6 bases). Germline CDR1 and CDR2: SGHAT and FQNNGV. CDR3 length: 15 amino acids. V lost 0 bases to trimming and J lost 7 bases, with 16 bases between them. Written as DNA, the CDR3 is TGTGCCAGCAGCTTAGATCTCGGCGGGGTAAGGGAGCAGTACTTC. It translates to CASSLDLGGVREQYF.

The chain is built from TRBV18 and TRBJ2-1; 9 positions agree with TRBD1. In germline, CDR1 is KGHSH, CDR2 LQKENI. V lost 4 bases and J lost 8; bases outside the gene matches: 6. This CDR3 has 14 residues. The CDR3 reads CASSHTGGGDEQFF. Here the CDR3 DNA reads TGTGCCAGCTCACACACAGGGGGCGGCGATGAGCAGTTCTTC.

The CDR3 here is CASSPLGSGPGELFF. CDR3 nucleotide sequence: TGTGCCAGCAGCCCACTGGGCAGCGGTCCCGGGGAGCTGTTTTTT. The rearrangement joins TRBV9 to TRBJ2-2; weak D call: TRBD2 (5 bases). The CDR3 totals 15 residues. Germline V gene lookup returns CDR1 SGDLS and CDR2 YYNGEE. V was shortened by 4 bases and J by 6 bases, with 16 bases between the two germline ends. Supplemented by reference TRBV9 and TRBJ2-2, the full variable domain reads DSGVTQTPKHLITATGQRVTLRCSPRSGDLSVYWYQQSLDQGLQFLIQYYNGEERAKGNILERFSAQQFPDLHSELNLSSLELGDSALYFCASSPLGSGPGELFFGEGSRLTVL.

The V gene is TRBV7-6, the J gene TRBJ1-3, with D hard to call. Per germline, CDR1 SGHVS and CDR2 FNYEAQ. CDR3 length: 14 amino acids. V lost 11 bases and J 7 bases, leaving 21 bases between the germline ends. The CDR3: CARCGFLDLNTIYF. CDR3 bases: TGTGCCCGCTGCGGGTTCCTCGATTTGAACACCATATATTTT.

V and J are TRBV12-5 and TRBJ2-1, with 11 nucleotides matching TRBD1. From germline, CDR1 is LGHNT and CDR2 FRNRAP. Trimming took 6 bases from V and 6 from J; bases not matched to a gene: 4. The CDR3 sequence is 14 residues long. The CDR3 loop reads CASGPGTGGNEQFF. CDR3 coding DNA: TGTGCTAGTGGACCCGGGACAGGGGGCAATGAGCAGTTCTTC.

This chain joins TRBV4-1 and TRBJ2-1; 7 positions agree with TRBD1. This CDR3 region has 16 residues. Per the germline V gene, CDR1 is MGHRA and CDR2 is YSYEKL. V was clipped by 0 bases and J by 3 bases; unmatched bases: 5. CDR3 DNA sequence: TGCGCCAGCAGCCAAGAAGACAGGGTCTTCTACAATGAGCAGTTCTTC. Protein product: CASSQEDRVFYNEQFF.

The rearrangement uses TRBV13 and TRBJ2-7, with 7 bases identical to TRBD2. This CDR3 is built from 15 residues. Per the germline V gene, CDR1 is PRHDT and CDR2 is FYEKMQ (reference sequence). The J segment lost 3 bases and the V segment lost 0 bases, leaving 5 bases of the junction unmatched. CDR3 amino acids: CASSLGGGSFYEQYF. As DNA, the CDR3 is TGTGCCAGCAGCTTAGGCGGGGGGAGCTTCTACGAGCAGTACTTC.

The chain carries TRBV19 and TRBJ1-1; no reliable D call. Germline V gene sequence: CDR1 LNHDA, CDR2 SQIVND (reference sequence). The CDR3 is 13 amino acids. The V and J ends lost 6 bases and 3 bases respectively, with 11 bases between them. The CDR3 coding sequence is TGTGCCAGTAGGAGGGCTCTAGACACTGAAGCTTTCTTT. Protein product: CASRRALDTEAFF.

A note on this clone: Relative to the germline gene, one junction end is altered; a read error may explain this. J is TRBJ2-2 and V is TRBV7-3, with D maybe TRBD2 (6 bases). Germline V CDR1 and CDR2: SGHTA, FQGTGA. This CDR3 is 15 amino acids long. The CDR3 sequence is CASSYDGVYTGGLFF. Here the CDR3 DNA reads TGTGCCAGCAGTTATGATGGGGTGTACACCGGGGGGCTGTTTTTT. Full variable domain (outside the CDR3, taken from reference TRBV7-3 and TRBJ2-2): GAGVSQTPSNKVTEKGKYVELRCDPISGHTALYWYRQSLGQGPEFLIYFQGTGAADDSGLPNDRFFAVRPEGSVSTLKIQRTERGDSAVYLCASSYDGVYTGGLFFGEGSRLTVL.

A single count supports this clone. The V gene is TRBV19, the J gene TRBJ2-3; tentatively, D is TRBD2 (6 bases). Trimming removed 6 bases from V and 3 bases from J, with 19 bases in between. CDR3 size: 16 residues. Germline-derived CDR1 and CDR2 are LNHDA and SQIVND (reference sequence). The DNA of the CDR3 is TGTGCCAGTAGAAGCGGCGGGGCAGGATTGACAGATACGCAGTATTTT. Protein product: CASRSGGAGLTDTQYF.

The chain combines TRBV2 with TRBJ1-6, with 11 positions matching TRBD1. The CDR3 contains 13 residues. Germline CDR1 is SNHLY and CDR2 is FYNNEI. With V trimmed by 11 bases and J by 9 bases, 6 bases remained unmatched. CDR3 in DNA: TGTGCCGGAGGGGGACAGGGGGGTTCACCCCTCCACTTT. Translated, it gives CAGGGQGGSPLHF.

This clone was observed a few times. V and J are TRBV10-3 and TRBJ1-2, with D unresolved. The CDR3 consists of 15 residues. V lost 4 bases to trimming and J lost 0 bases, with 12 bases between them. The germline gives CDR1 ENHRY, CDR2 SYGVKD. In nucleotides, the CDR3 is TGTGCCATCAGTGGAGGGCCCTCATCTAACTATGGCTACACCTTC. This encodes CAISGGPSSNYGYTF.

The chain couples TRBV5-1 to TRBJ1-6; weak D call: TRBD1 (6 bases). Germline V gives CDR1 SGHRS, CDR2 YFSETQ. The CDR3 length is 14 residues. V shed 2 bases and J shed 8 bases, with 11 bases lying between them. The CDR3 DNA is TGCGCCAGCAGCTTCACAGGGAGGGATTCACCCCTCCACTTT. This codes for CASSFTGRDSPLHF.

This clone was counted a few times. The V and J genes are TRBV5-6 and TRBJ1-2, with D possibly TRBD1 on 6 matching bases. Trimming pared 0 bases from V and 6 bases from J, leaving 6 bases between. CDR1 is SGHDT, CDR2 YYEEEE, per germline. This CDR3 is built from 12 residues. The CDR3 here is CASSLAGDGYTF. CDR3 bases: TGTGCCAGCAGCTTGGCAGGGGATGGCTACACCTTC.

Only one count was recorded for this clone. This chain joins TRBV6-1 and TRBJ1-6, with a tentative D call TRBD1 (6 bases). With 6 bases removed from V and 7 bases from J, the gap between germline ends came to 13 bases. The germline CDR1 and CDR2 sequences are MNHNS and SASEGT. The length of the CDR3 is 14 residues. The CDR3 DNA reads TGTGCCAGCAGCGGGAGGACAGAAAATTCACCCCTCCACTTT. Its translation is CASSGRTENSPLHF.

This clone turned up a few times. The CDR3 nucleotides read TGTGCCACCAGGACAGGGGGCACTAATGAAAAACTGTTTTTT. Translating gives CATRTGGTNEKLFF. The chain has TRBV15 and TRBJ1-4; 10 bases are shared with TRBD1. V was pared by 6 bases and J by 2 bases, with 0 bases of the junction left unmatched. Looked up from germline, CDR1 is LNHNV and CDR2 is YYDKDF (reference sequence). CDR3 length: 14 amino acids.

The chain couples TRBV12-5 to TRBJ2-7; 7 nucleotides match TRBD2. The CDR3 is 16 residues long. Trimming cost V 1 base and J 0 bases; bases outside gene matches: 6. CDR1 and CDR2 from the germline V gene are LGHNT and FRNRAP. The CDR3, as DNA: TGTGCTAGTGGTTTGGCCAGAGCTAGCGGCTCCTACGAGCAGTACTTC. Protein sequence: CASGLARASGSYEQYF.

V and J are TRBV6-1 and TRBJ1-2; no firm D call. CDR3 length: 12 residues. Trimming shortened V by 7 bases and J by 8 bases, and 14 bases separated the two germline ends. Germline CDR1 is MNHNS and CDR2 is SASEGT. The CDR3 coding sequence is TGTGCCAGCAAGGAGGGCCTTTGGGGCTACACCTTC. Translating gives CASKEGLWGYTF.

V is TRBV18 and J is TRBJ1-1; tentatively, D is TRBD1 (5 bases). Trimming left V 4 bases short and J 3 bases short, with 12 bases between. The germline V gene has CDR1 KGHSH and CDR2 LQKENI. The CDR3 loop spans 14 amino acids. CDR3 protein: CASSQFTGHTEAFF. CDR3 DNA: TGTGCCAGCTCACAATTTACAGGACACACTGAAGCTTTCTTT.

This chain connects TRBV5-1 to TRBJ2-7, with TRBD2 as a possible D gene (5 bases). V was clipped by 4 bases and J by 5 bases, with 16 bases between them. This CDR3 is built from 14 residues. Germline lookup yields CDR1 SGHRS and CDR2 YFSETQ. The CDR3 loop is CASSLLQHGDEQYF. The CDR3 bases are TGCGCCAGCAGCCTTTTACAGCACGGGGACGAGCAGTACTTC.

The chain uses TRBV5-6 and TRBJ2-7; perhaps TRBD2 as D (5 bases). Germline V gene lookup returns CDR1 SGHDT and CDR2 YYEEEE. The CDR3 spans 14 residues. V lost 1 base to trimming and J lost 6 bases, with 14 bases between them. The CDR3 DNA sequence: TGTGCCAGCAGCTTGAGTAGAAGAGGGATCGAGCAGTACTTC. It yields the protein CASSLSRRGIEQYF. Full variable domain (remainder filled in from reference TRBV5-6 and TRBJ2-7): DAGVTQSPTHLIKTRGQQVTLRCSPKSGHDTVSWYQQALGQGPQFIFQYYEEEERQRGNFPDRFSGHQFPNYSSELNVNALLLGDSALYLCASSLSRRGIEQYFGPGTRLTVT.

The genes are TRBV11-3 and TRBJ2-7; D perhaps matches TRBD2 (6 bases). Germline V gene sequence: CDR1 SGHNT, CDR2 YENEEA. CDR3 size: 13 residues. V was pared by 5 bases and J by 2 bases, with 10 bases between. The CDR3 is CASSGTDPYEQYF. The CDR3 nucleotides read TGTGCCAGCAGCGGGACTGATCCCTACGAGCAGTACTTC.

This rearrangement joins TRBV11-2 to TRBJ2-3, with D perhaps TRBD2 (6 bases). The CDR3 spans 16 residues. In germline, CDR1 is SGHAT, CDR2 FQNNGV. Deletions cut 5 bases from V and 2 bases from J, with 17 bases between. The CDR3 coding sequence is TGTGCCAGCAGCCGGGCCCTAGCGCCCATCACAGATACGCAGTATTTT. It specifies CASSRALAPITDTQYF.

The chain uses TRBV15 and TRBJ1-1, with D tentatively TRBD1 (5 bases). With 0 bases removed from V and 3 bases from J, the gap between germline ends came to 8 bases. Germline V CDR1 and CDR2: LNHNV, YYDKDF (reference sequence). The CDR3 is 14 residues long. CDR3 region: CATSRDRVDTEAFF. CDR3 nucleotides: TGTGCCACCAGCAGAGACAGGGTGGACACTGAAGCTTTCTTT.

This chain joins TRBV5-4 and TRBJ1-1; tentative D call: TRBD1 (5 bases). Trimming shortened V by 0 bases and J by 5 bases, and 14 bases separated the two germline ends. CDR1 SGHNT and CDR2 YYREEE come from the germline V gene (reference sequence). The CDR3 loop spans 15 amino acids. CDR3 sequence: CASSLGAGGVTEAFF. Written as DNA, the CDR3 is TGTGCCAGCAGCTTGGGCGCGGGGGGAGTGACTGAAGCTTTCTTT.

This clone was counted once. V is TRBV11-2 and J is TRBJ1-1; TRBD1 might be the D (6 bases). Trimming pared 3 bases from V and 1 base from J, leaving 9 bases between. Germline CDR1 reads SGHAT; CDR2 reads FQNNGV. The CDR3 totals 14 residues. Here the CDR3 DNA reads TGTGCCAGCAGCTTTACACAGGGGAACACTGAAGCTTTCTTT. It translates to CASSFTQGNTEAFF.

There are a few counts of this clone. The CDR3 coding sequence is TGTGCCAGCAGCTTAGGGACCCAGCGGAATGAGCAGTTCTTC. The encoded protein is CASSLGTQRNEQFF. The chain links TRBV7-8 to TRBJ2-1, with TRBD2 as a possible D gene (5 bases). Germline lookup yields CDR1 SGHVS and CDR2 FQNEAQ. The length of the CDR3 is 14 residues. Trimming stripped 1 base from V and 7 bases from J, with 11 bases between.